This T cell receptor (beta chain) was captured in a study of T cell responses to AZD1222 COVID-19 vaccine. Regarding this clone: What it binds is not known.

Trimming at V came to 10 bases and at J to 0 bases, leaving 7 bases not matched to a gene. This CDR3 spans 14 amino acids. CDR1 MNHEY and CDR2 SVGAGI come from the germline V gene. Study results and caveats: Elevations in Spike-specific TCR breadth and depth followed administration of two AZD1222 doses. A mostly white British donor set with more females was recruited, and clonal diversity was possibly underestimated. Seropositive status at baseline applied to only six AZD1222 recipients. The study reported that nearly half of spike-specific TCRs target unmutated variant regions.

Repertoires were generated with immunoSEQ multiplex PCR, while TCRdb's copy carries only in-frame clones and drops some. Here the sample spans roughly 100,000 clones, 70% to 90% being singletons. This specimen was peripheral blood, taken on day 0 of AZD1222 vaccination. This chain uses TRBV6-5 with TRBJ2-5; 8 nucleotides line up with TRBD1. The source is an adult in good health. CDR3 sequence reads: CATGQGKYQETQYF. CDR3 nucleotide sequence: TGTGCCACCGGACAGGGCAAGTACCAAGAGACCCAGTACTTC.